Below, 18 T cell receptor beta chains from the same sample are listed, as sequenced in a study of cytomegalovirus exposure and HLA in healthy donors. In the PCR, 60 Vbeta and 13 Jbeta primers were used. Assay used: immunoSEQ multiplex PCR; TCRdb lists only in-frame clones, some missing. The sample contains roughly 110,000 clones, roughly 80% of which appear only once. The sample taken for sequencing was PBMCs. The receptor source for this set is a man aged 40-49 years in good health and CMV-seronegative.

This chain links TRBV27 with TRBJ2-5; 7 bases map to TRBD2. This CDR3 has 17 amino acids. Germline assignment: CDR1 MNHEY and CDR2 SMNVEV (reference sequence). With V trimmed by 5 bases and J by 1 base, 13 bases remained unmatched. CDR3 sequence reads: CASSTGPGTNLQETQYF. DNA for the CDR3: TGTGCCAGCAGTACCGGACCCGGGACTAACCTCCAAGAGACCCAGTACTTC.

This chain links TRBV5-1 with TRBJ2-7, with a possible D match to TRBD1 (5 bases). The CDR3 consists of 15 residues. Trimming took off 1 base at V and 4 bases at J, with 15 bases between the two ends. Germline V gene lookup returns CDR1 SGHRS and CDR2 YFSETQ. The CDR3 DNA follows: TGCGCCAGCAGCTTGATGACAGCTGGCCAATACGAGCAGTACTTC. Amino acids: CASSLMTAGQYEQYF.

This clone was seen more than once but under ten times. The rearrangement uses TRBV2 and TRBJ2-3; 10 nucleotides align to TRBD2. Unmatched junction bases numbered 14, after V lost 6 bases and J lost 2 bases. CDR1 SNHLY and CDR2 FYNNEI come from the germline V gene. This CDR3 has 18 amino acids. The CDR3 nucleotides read TGTGCCAGCAGGGCCGCCTCGACTAGCGGGTCAAACACAGATACGCAGTATTTT. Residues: CASRAASTSGSNTDTQYF.

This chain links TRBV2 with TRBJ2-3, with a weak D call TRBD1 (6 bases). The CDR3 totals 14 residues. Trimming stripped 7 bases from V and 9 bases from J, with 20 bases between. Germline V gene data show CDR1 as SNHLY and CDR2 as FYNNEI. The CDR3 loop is CASNPSSTGLTQYF. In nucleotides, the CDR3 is TGTGCCAGCAACCCCTCGTCAACAGGGTTGACGCAGTATTTT.

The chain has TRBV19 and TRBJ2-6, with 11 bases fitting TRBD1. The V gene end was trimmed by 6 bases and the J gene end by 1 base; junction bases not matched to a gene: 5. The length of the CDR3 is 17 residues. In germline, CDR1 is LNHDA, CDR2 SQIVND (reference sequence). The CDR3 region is CASRPDRGLSGANVLTF. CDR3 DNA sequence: TGTGCCAGTAGACCGGACAGGGGGCTTTCTGGGGCCAACGTCCTGACTTTC. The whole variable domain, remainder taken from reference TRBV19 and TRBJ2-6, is DGGITQSPKYLFRKEGQNVTLSCEQNLNHDAMYWYRQDPGQGLRLIYYSQIVNDFQKGDIAEGYSVSREKKESFPLTVTSAQKNPTAFYLCASRPDRGLSGANVLTFGAGSRLTVL.

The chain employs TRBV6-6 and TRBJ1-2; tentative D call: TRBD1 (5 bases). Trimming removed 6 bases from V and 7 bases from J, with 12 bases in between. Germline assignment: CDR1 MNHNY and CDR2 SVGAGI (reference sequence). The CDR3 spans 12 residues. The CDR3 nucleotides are TGTGCCAGCAGCTTCGGTGACAGTGGCTACACCTTC. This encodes CASSFGDSGYTF.

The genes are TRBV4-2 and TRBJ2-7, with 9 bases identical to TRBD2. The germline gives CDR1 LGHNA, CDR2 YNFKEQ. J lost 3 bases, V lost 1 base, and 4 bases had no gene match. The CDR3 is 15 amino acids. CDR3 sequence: CASSQGSGGFYEQYF. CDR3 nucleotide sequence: TGTGCCAGCAGCCAAGGAAGCGGGGGGTTCTACGAGCAGTACTTC.

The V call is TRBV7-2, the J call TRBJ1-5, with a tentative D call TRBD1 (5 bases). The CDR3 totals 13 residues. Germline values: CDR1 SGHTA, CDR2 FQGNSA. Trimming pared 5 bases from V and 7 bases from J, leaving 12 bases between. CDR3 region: CASSDNRGQPQHF. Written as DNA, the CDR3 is TGTGCCAGCAGCGACAACCGGGGGCAGCCCCAGCATTTT.

CDR3 in amino acids: CASSPGLAGGHGTDTQYF. In DNA, the CDR3 is TGTGCCAGCAGCCCGGGACTAGCGGGGGGGCACGGCACAGATACGCAGTATTTT. This chain uses TRBV4-2 with TRBJ2-3, with TRBD2 matching 16 bases. This CDR3 contains 18 residues. CDR1 and CDR2 from the germline V gene are LGHNA and YNFKEQ. V lost 4 bases and J lost 1; bases outside the gene matches: 5.

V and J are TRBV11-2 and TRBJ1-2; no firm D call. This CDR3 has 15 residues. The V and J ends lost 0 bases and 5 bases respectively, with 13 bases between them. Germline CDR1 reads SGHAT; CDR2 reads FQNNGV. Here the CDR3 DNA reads TGTGCCAGCAGCTTAGATCGTGGAGGGAGATATGGCTACACCTTC. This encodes CASSLDRGGRYGYTF. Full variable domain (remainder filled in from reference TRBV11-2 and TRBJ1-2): EAGVAQSPRYKIIEKRQSVAFWCNPISGHATLYWYQQILGQGPKLLIQFQNNGVVDDSQLPKDRFSAERLKGVDSTLKIQPAKLEDSAVYLCASSLDRGGRYGYTFGSGTRLTVV.

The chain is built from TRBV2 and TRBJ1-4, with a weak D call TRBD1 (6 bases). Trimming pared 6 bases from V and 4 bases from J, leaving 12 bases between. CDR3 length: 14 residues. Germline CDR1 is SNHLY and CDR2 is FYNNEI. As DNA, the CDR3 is TGTGCCAGCAGCGTTGACAGGTTTAATGAAAAACTGTTTTTT. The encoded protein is CASSVDRFNEKLFF.

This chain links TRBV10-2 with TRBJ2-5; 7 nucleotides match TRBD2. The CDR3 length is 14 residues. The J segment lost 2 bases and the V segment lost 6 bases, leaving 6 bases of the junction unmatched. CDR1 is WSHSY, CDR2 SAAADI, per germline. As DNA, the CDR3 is TGCGCCAGCAGGGAGCGGGGTGAACAAGAGACCCAGTACTTC. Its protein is CASRERGEQETQYF.

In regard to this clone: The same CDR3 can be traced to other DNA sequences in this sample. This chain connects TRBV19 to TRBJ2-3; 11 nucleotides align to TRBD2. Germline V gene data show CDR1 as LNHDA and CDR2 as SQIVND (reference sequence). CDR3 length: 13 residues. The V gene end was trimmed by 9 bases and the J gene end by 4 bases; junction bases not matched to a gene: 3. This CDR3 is CASRLAGSDTQYF. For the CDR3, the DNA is TGTGCCAGCCGACTAGCGGGGTCAGATACGCAGTATTTT.

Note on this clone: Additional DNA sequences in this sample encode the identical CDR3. CDR3 region: CASSLEGQSNQPQHF. The CDR3 DNA reads as TGCGCCAGCAGCTTAGAGGGACAGAGCAATCAGCCCCAGCATTTT. The chain carries TRBV5-1 and TRBJ1-5; 7 nucleotides match TRBD1. J lost 1 base, V lost 2 bases, and 3 bases had no gene match. Germline CDR1 SGHRS, CDR2 YFSETQ. The CDR3 extends over 15 amino acids. Combining the CDR3 with reference TRBV5-1 and TRBJ1-5 gives the whole variable domain KAGVTQTPRYLIKTRGQQVTLSCSPISGHRSVSWYQQTPGQGLQFLFEYFSETQRNKGNFPGRFSGRQFSNSRSEMNVSTLELGDSALYLCASSLEGQSNQPQHFGDGTRLSIL.

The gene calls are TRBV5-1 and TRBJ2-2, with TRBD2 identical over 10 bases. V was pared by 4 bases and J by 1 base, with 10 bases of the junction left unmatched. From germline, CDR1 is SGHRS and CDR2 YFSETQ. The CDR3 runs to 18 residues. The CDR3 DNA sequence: TGCGCCAGCAGCCCGGCTAGCGGGGGCCTTGAGAACACCGGGGAGCTGTTTTTT. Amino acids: CASSPASGGLENTGELFF. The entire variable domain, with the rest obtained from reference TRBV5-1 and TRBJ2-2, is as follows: KAGVTQTPRYLIKTRGQQVTLSCSPISGHRSVSWYQQTPGQGLQFLFEYFSETQRNKGNFPGRFSGRQFSNSRSEMNVSTLELGDSALYLCASSPASGGLENTGELFFGEGSRLTVL.

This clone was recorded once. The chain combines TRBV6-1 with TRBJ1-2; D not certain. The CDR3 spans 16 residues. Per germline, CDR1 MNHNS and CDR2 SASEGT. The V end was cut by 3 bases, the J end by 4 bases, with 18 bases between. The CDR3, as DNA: TGTGCCAGCAGTGATTGGAGGGCAGAGAGATCCTATGGCTACACCTTC. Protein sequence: CASSDWRAERSYGYTF.

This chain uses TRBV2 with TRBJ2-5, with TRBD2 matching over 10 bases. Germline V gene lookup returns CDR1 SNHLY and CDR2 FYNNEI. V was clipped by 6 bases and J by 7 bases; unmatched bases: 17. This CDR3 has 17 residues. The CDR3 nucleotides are TGTGCCAGCAGGGGCCCTAGTATAGCGGGGGGCAGGGGGACCCAGTACTTC. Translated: CASRGPSIAGGRGTQYF.

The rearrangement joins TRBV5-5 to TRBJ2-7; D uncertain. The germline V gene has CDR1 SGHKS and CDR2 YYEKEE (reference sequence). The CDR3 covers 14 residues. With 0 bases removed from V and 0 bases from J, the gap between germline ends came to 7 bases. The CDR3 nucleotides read TGTGCCAGCAGCTTGGCTGGCAACTCCTACGAGCAGTACTTC. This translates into CASSLAGNSYEQYF.